These 29 T cell receptor beta chains came from one sample sequenced in a study of blood T cell repertoires in COVID-19. The table came from immunoSEQ multiplex PCR; TCRdb's copy has only in-frame clones and leaves some out. The table lists 70,000 to 95,000 clones, roughly 80% of them singletons. Sequences were obtained from peripheral blood. These receptors came from a middle-aged woman with active or convalescent COVID-19.

J is TRBJ2-2 and V is TRBV24-1; a possible D gene is TRBD1 (5 bases). The CDR3 is 18 residues long. V lost 3 bases and J lost 3, with 19 bases in between. Germline V gene data show CDR1 as KGHDR and CDR2 as SFDVKD. CDR3 nucleotides: TGTGCCACCAGTGATCTAAATGTGCAGGGCCAATACACCGGGGAGCTGTTTTTT. As protein: CATSDLNVQGQYTGELFF.

The chain recombines TRBV5-1 with TRBJ2-6; D is ambiguous. The V and J ends lost 0 bases and 4 bases respectively, with 11 bases between them. The germline gives CDR1 SGHRS, CDR2 YFSETQ. The CDR3 has 16 residues. CDR3 nucleotides: TGCGCCAGCAGCTTGGCCGTGTTGAGGGGGGCCAACGTCCTGACTTTC. This translates into CASSLAVLRGANVLTF.

The chain carries TRBV18 and TRBJ2-1, with 12 bases that match TRBD1. This CDR3 region has 14 residues. The V gene's germline CDR1 is KGHSH and CDR2 LQKENI. V gave up 2 bases and J gave up 9 bases; unmatched junction bases: 2. The chain's CDR3 is CASSPGTGGGEQFF. In nucleotides, the CDR3 is TGTGCCAGCTCACCAGGGACAGGGGGCGGTGAGCAGTTCTTC.

The V gene is TRBV4-1, the J gene TRBJ2-7; TRBD1 matches 11 bases. Germline CDR1 and CDR2: MGHRA and YSYEKL. This CDR3 spans 15 amino acids. The trim removed 0 bases at V and 2 bases at J, leaving 0 bases unmatched. The CDR3 region has the DNA TGCGCCAGCAGCCAAGAGGGACAGGGGGCCTACGAGCAGTACTTC. It codes for CASSQEGQGAYEQYF.

The chain has TRBV10-3 and TRBJ1-4; D is possibly TRBD1 (5 bases). Trimming took off 8 bases at V and 6 bases at J, with 10 bases between the two ends. In germline, CDR1 is ENHRY, CDR2 SYGVKD. The length of the CDR3 is 12 residues. The chain's CDR3 is CAIGQGDEKLFF. DNA of the CDR3: TGTGCCATCGGGCAGGGTGATGAAAAACTGTTTTTT.

The V call is TRBV5-1, the J call TRBJ2-5; the D gene is possibly TRBD1 (6 bases). This CDR3 has 14 amino acids. V dropped 4 bases and J dropped 0 bases, with 10 bases sitting between them. Germline assignment: CDR1 SGHRS and CDR2 YFSETQ. The CDR3 sequence: CASSHGQYQETQYF. CDR3 DNA: TGCGCCAGCAGCCATGGACAGTACCAAGAGACCCAGTACTTC. Full variable domain (rest looked up from reference TRBV5-1 and TRBJ2-5): KAGVTQTPRYLIKTRGQQVTLSCSPISGHRSVSWYQQTPGQGLQFLFEYFSETQRNKGNFPGRFSGRQFSNSRSEMNVSTLELGDSALYLCASSHGQYQETQYFGPGTRLLVL.

The chain is built from TRBV7-9 and TRBJ2-1; no clear D gene. From germline, CDR1 is SEHNR and CDR2 FQNEAQ (reference sequence). V was cut by 1 base and J by 5 bases, with 12 bases left in between. This CDR3 is built from 15 residues. DNA for the CDR3: TGTGCCAGCAGCTTAGTCACAAAAGAAAACAATGAGCAGTTCTTC. Translated, it gives CASSLVTKENNEQFF.

The chain has TRBV5-8 and TRBJ1-2, with D possibly being TRBD1 (5 bases). The CDR3 contains 11 residues. Trimming removed 7 bases at V and 8 bases at J, with 12 bases between. CDR1 and CDR2 (germline): SGHTS, YDEGEE. The CDR3 is CASRAEGGYTF. The DNA for the CDR3 is TGTGCCAGCCGCGCGGAGGGGGGCTACACCTTC.

V usage is TRBV18 and J usage is TRBJ2-6; TRBD1 aligns across 7 bases. The CDR3 has 15 amino acids. The J segment lost 3 bases and the V segment lost 6 bases, leaving 5 bases of the junction unmatched. Germline CDR1 and CDR2: KGHSH and LQKENI. CDR3 loop: CASSLTGNGANVLTF. CDR3 nucleotides: TGTGCCAGCTCCCTGACAGGGAATGGGGCCAACGTCCTGACTTTC.

V usage is TRBV12-3 or TRBV12-4 and J usage is TRBJ1-2; unclear D gene. The CDR3 length is 13 residues. Trimming shortened V by 3 bases and J by 5 bases, and 10 bases separated the two germline ends. CDR3 sequence: CASSFPPGYGYTF. As DNA, the CDR3 is TGTGCCAGCAGTTTTCCCCCCGGGTATGGCTACACCTTC.

This chain links TRBV19 with TRBJ2-1; TRBD2 agrees at 10 bases. Trimming took 3 bases from V and 0 from J; bases not matched to a gene: 5. Germline assignment: CDR1 LNHDA and CDR2 SQIVND (reference sequence). The CDR3 covers 17 residues. The CDR3 bases are TGTGCCAGTAGTATGTTCCCTAGCGGGAGCTCCTACAATGAGCAGTTCTTC. This codes for CASSMFPSGSSYNEQFF.

V usage is TRBV7-2 and J usage is TRBJ2-5, with 7 bases lining up with TRBD1. The CDR3 covers 16 residues. CDR1 and CDR2 from the germline V gene are SGHTA and FQGNSA. V trimming: 1 base; J trimming: 7 bases; junction bases outside the gene matches: 12. The CDR3, as DNA: TGTGCCAGCAGCTTAGAACTAACAGGGGTACGGGTGACCCAGTACTTC. Its translation: CASSLELTGVRVTQYF.

The V call is TRBV18, the J call TRBJ2-5; D is undetermined. Trimming removed 3 bases from V and 4 bases from J, with 9 bases in between. CDR1 is KGHSH, CDR2 LQKENI, per germline. The CDR3 is made up of 13 amino acids. The CDR3 region has the DNA TGTGCCAGCTCACCCGACATATTAGAGACCCAGTACTTC. Translation gives CASSPDILETQYF.

The gene calls are TRBV6-2 or TRBV6-3 and TRBJ2-7; TRBD1 is a possible D gene (5 bases). Trimming removed 5 bases from V and 5 bases from J, with 13 bases in between. CDR1 MNHEY and CDR2 SVGEGT come from the germline V gene. The CDR3 spans 13 residues. CDR3 sequence reads: CASSRTYFNEQYF. CDR3 sequence (DNA): TGTGCCAGCAGTAGGACATATTTCAACGAGCAGTACTTC.

Of note for this clone: The junction and the germline gene differ at one end; a read error may be behind it. This chain uses TRBV10-3 with TRBJ2-7; a weak D match, TRBD1 (6 bases). Germline V lookup: CDR1 ENHRY, CDR2 SYGVKD. The CDR3 consists of 13 residues. The CDR3 loop reads CAISGPPPGQRGF. CDR3 coding DNA: TGTGCCATCAGTGGTCCCCCCCCGGGCCAAAGGGGGTTC.

V is TRBV5-4 and J is TRBJ2-5; a possible D gene is TRBD2 (5 bases). V lost 0 bases and J lost 1, with 7 bases in between. The CDR3 has 14 residues. Germline CDR1 SGHNT, CDR2 YYREEE (reference sequence). The CDR3 loop reads CASSLGGPQETQYF. In DNA form, the CDR3 reads TGTGCCAGCAGCTTGGGAGGGCCCCAAGAGACCCAGTACTTC.

The genes are TRBV28 and TRBJ1-1; a weak D match, TRBD1 (6 bases). The V and J ends lost 5 bases and 4 bases respectively, with 14 bases between them. There are 14 residues in the CDR3. Germline CDR1 reads MDHEN; CDR2 reads SYDVKM. In DNA form, the CDR3 reads TGTGCCAGCAGTACAGGGTACGGTGGCACTGAAGCTTTCTTT. Translating it yields CASSTGYGGTEAFF.

The chain has TRBV10-3 and TRBJ2-1; 7 bases are a match to TRBD2. Germline V gene data show CDR1 as ENHRY and CDR2 as SYGVKD. V was clipped by 3 bases and J by 5 bases; unmatched bases: 10. The CDR3 totals 16 residues. Here the CDR3 DNA reads TGTGCCATCAGTGACGGGAGGCTAGCGGACCACAATGAGCAGTTCTTC. It translates to CAISDGRLADHNEQFF.

This clone was seen only a few times. The rearrangement joins TRBV7-3 to TRBJ2-1; 7 nucleotides agree with TRBD2. With 5 bases clipped from V and 5 bases from J, the junction kept 3 bases outside the gene matches. The CDR3 runs 13 residues. Germline V gene data show CDR1 as SGHTA and CDR2 as FQGTGA. CDR3 in DNA: TGTGCCAGCAGCATTGGGACTAACAATGAGCAGTTCTTC. This gives the protein CASSIGTNNEQFF.

This chain connects TRBV18 to TRBJ2-3, with 9 nucleotides matching TRBD1. The CDR3 contains 13 residues. The V and J ends lost 3 bases and 13 bases, in that order; junction bases with no gene match: 8. Germline V gene lookup returns CDR1 KGHSH and CDR2 LQKENI. CDR3 loop: CASSPLADRGKYF. The CDR3, as DNA: TGTGCCAGCTCACCGCTAGCTGACAGGGGGAAGTATTTT.

The chain links TRBV7-2 to TRBJ2-1; 12 bases align to TRBD2. The CDR3 sequence is 15 residues long. Germline CDR1 SGHTA, CDR2 FQGNSA. V dropped 4 bases and J dropped 7; count of bases not matched to a gene: 5. DNA for the CDR3: TGTGCCAGCAGCTCCCTAGCGGGAGGGCCTAATGAGCAGTTCTTC. It is translated as CASSSLAGGPNEQFF. The variable domain in full, completed from reference TRBV7-2 and TRBJ2-1, reads GAGVSQSPSNKVTEKGKDVELRCDPISGHTALYWYRQSLGQGLEFLIYFQGNSAPDKSGLPSDRFSAERTGGSVSTLTIQRTQQEDSAVYLCASSSLAGGPNEQFFGPGTRLTVL.

The chain recombines TRBV7-8 with TRBJ1-6; no reliable D call. Deletions cut 1 base from V and 7 bases from J, with 5 bases between. CDR3 length: 13 amino acids. The V gene's germline CDR1 is SGHVS and CDR2 FQNEAQ. CDR3 protein: CASSLGANSPLHF. The CDR3 nucleotides read TGTGCCAGCAGCTTAGGGGCGAATTCACCCCTCCACTTT.

J is TRBJ1-1 and V is TRBV7-6; D is ambiguous. CDR3 size: 18 residues. Looked up from germline, CDR1 is SGHVS and CDR2 is FNYEAQ. V was pared by 4 bases and J by 0 bases, with 21 bases between. The chain's CDR3 is CASSSEVRGSGLNTEAFF. CDR3 sequence (DNA): TGTGCCAGCAGCTCAGAGGTTCGGGGTTCCGGATTGAACACTGAAGCTTTCTTT.

The chain carries TRBV7-9 and TRBJ1-4, with 8 bases matching TRBD1. J gave up 4 bases and V 2 bases, and 9 bases lay outside the gene matches. Germline-derived CDR1 and CDR2 are SEHNR and FQNEAQ (reference sequence). This CDR3 is 17 amino acids long. The CDR3 coding sequence is TGTGCCAGCAGCTTAATAGGTCAGGGGGCAGATAATGAAAAACTGTTTTTT. Protein: CASSLIGQGADNEKLFF.

This chain links TRBV11-2 with TRBJ1-4; 9 bases are shared with TRBD1. This CDR3 is 15 amino acids long. In germline, CDR1 is SGHAT, CDR2 FQNNGV. Trimming at V came to 2 bases and at J to 7 bases, leaving 5 bases not matched to a gene. In nucleotides, the CDR3 is TGTGCCAGCAGCTTAATGGGACAGGGAAGTGAAAAACTGTTTTTT. Residues: CASSLMGQGSEKLFF.

This rearrangement joins TRBV24-1 to TRBJ2-2; 7 positions agree with TRBD2. The germline V gene has CDR1 KGHDR and CDR2 SFDVKD. After removal of 9 bases from V and 4 bases from J, the junction contained 7 bases not matched to a gene. CDR3 length: 14 residues. CDR3: CATSGGGGTGELFF. The CDR3 DNA sequence: TGTGCCACCTCGGGGGGAGGAGGCACCGGGGAGCTGTTTTTT.

The rearrangement uses TRBV14 and TRBJ1-2; tentatively, D is TRBD1 (6 bases). Germline CDR1 SGHDN, CDR2 FVKESK. This CDR3 has 12 residues. The V end was cut by 11 bases, the J end by 4 bases, with 14 bases between. CDR3 amino acids: CAACGTSYGYTF. The CDR3 nucleotides read TGTGCCGCATGTGGGACAAGCTATGGCTACACCTTC.

The gene calls are TRBV6-5 and TRBJ2-7; the D gene is possibly TRBD1 (5 bases). Trimming pared 4 bases from V and 12 bases from J, leaving 19 bases between. CDR1 MNHEY and CDR2 SVGAGI come from the germline V gene. The CDR3 extends over 13 amino acids. CDR3 sequence: CASSSNRTPRRYF. CDR3 DNA sequence: TGTGCCAGCAGTTCTAACCGGACACCCCGCCGGTACTTC.

The V gene is TRBV6-5, the J gene TRBJ2-2; a possible D gene is TRBD2 (5 bases). CDR3 length equals 13 residues. V was clipped by 2 bases and J by 5 bases, with 6 bases between them. Looked up from germline, CDR1 is MNHEY and CDR2 is SVGAGI. The CDR3 region is CASSYEGTGELFF. The CDR3, as DNA: TGTGCCAGCAGTTACGAGGGAACCGGGGAGCTGTTTTTT.